A selection of T cell receptor beta chains follows, all from one sample in a study of blood T cell repertoires in COVID-19. Sequencing was performed with immunoSEQ multiplex PCR; in TCRdb, only in-frame clones are kept and a portion is missing. Of about 480,000 clones detected, about 88% appear once; the ten largest clones hold roughly 8%. Sequences were obtained from peripheral blood. All receptors come from a woman between 45 and 60 years old with COVID-19, enrolled during active disease. Each CDR3 is given with its conserved first and last residue. Fields, in order: V gene, clone size, J gene, D gene, CDR3 protein, CDR3 DNA. A D gene is named only where the DNA matches it firmly. Size is omitted from some rows. Given values are once, few, many or a class for expanded clones.

V: TRBV7-9
size: -
J: TRBJ1-1
D: -
CDR3: CASSTRQFNTEAFF
DNA: TGTGCCAGCAGCACCAGACAGTTTAACACTGAAGCTTTCTTT

V: TRBV6-6
size: -
J: TRBJ1-5
D: TRBD1
CDR3: CASSYVTGGSQPQHF
DNA: TGTGCCAGCAGTTATGTGACAGGGGGGAGTCAGCCCCAGCATTTT

V: TRBV5-4
size: -
J: TRBJ1-3
D: -
CDR3: CASSLEGGVGNTIYF
DNA: TGTGCCAGCAGCTTGGAAGGCGGGGTTGGAAACACCATATATTTT

V: TRBV5-6
size: -
J: TRBJ2-1
D: TRBD1
CDR3: CASSLGPGGGKNFEQFF
DNA: TGTGCCAGCAGCTTGGGACCAGGGGGTGGAAAAAATTTTGAGCAGTTCTTC

V: TRBV4-1
size: once
J: TRBJ1-1
D: -
CDR3: CASRAGTLNTEAFF
DNA: TGCGCCAGCAGGGCCGGGACACTGAACACTGAAGCTTTCTTT

V: TRBV5-1
size: once
J: TRBJ2-5
D: -
CDR3: CASRSVLSGETQYF
DNA: TGCGCCAGCAGGTCCGTTTTATCGGGGGAGACCCAGTACTTC

V: TRBV7-2
size: -
J: TRBJ2-5
D: TRBD2
CDR3: CASSPTSVEETQYF
DNA: TGTGCCAGCAGCCCAACTAGCGTAGAAGAGACCCAGTACTTC

V: TRBV4-1
size: -
J: TRBJ2-7
D: -
CDR3: CASSPSLRGTTYEQYF
DNA: TGCGCCAGCAGCCCCTCCCTTCGGGGAACCACCTACGAGCAGTACTTC

V: TRBV30
size: -
J: TRBJ1-5
D: -
CDR3: CAWSDGVHSNQPQHF
DNA: TGTGCCTGGAGTGACGGGGTGCATAGCAATCAGCCCCAGCATTTT

V: TRBV9
size: -
J: TRBJ2-3
D: TRBD1
CDR3: CASSPGTAWTDTQYF
DNA: TGTGCCAGCAGCCCCGGGACAGCGTGGACAGATACGCAGTATTTT

V: TRBV7-3
size: -
J: TRBJ2-2
D: TRBD1
CDR3: CASSLRPQGAGDGELFF
DNA: TGTGCCAGCAGCTTAAGGCCCCAGGGGGCAGGGGACGGGGAGCTGTTTTTT

V: TRBV24-1
size: -
J: TRBJ2-2
D: -
CDR3: CATSDLRTNTGELFF
DNA: TGTGCCACCAGTGATCTCCGTACGAACACCGGGGAGCTGTTTTTT

V: TRBV24-1
size: -
J: TRBJ2-2
D: TRBD1
CDR3: CATSGGQGSNTGELFF
DNA: TGTGCCACCAGTGGGGGACAGGGTTCGAACACCGGGGAGCTGTTTTTT

V: TRBV19
size: -
J: TRBJ2-7
D: -
CDR3: CASSKFRDTNYEQYF
DNA: TGTGCCAGTAGCAAATTCCGGGACACTAACTACGAGCAGTACTTC

V: TRBV3-1/TRBV3-2
size: -
J: TRBJ1-5
D: -
CDR3: CASSQGAGQPQHF
DNA: TGTGCCAGCAGCCAAGGGGCAGGTCAGCCCCAGCATTTT

V: TRBV6-5
size: -
J: TRBJ2-3
D: TRBD2
CDR3: CASSLKRGLSDTQYF
DNA: TGTGCCAGCAGCCTGAAGCGGGGGCTGTCAGATACGCAGTATTTT

V: TRBV7-9
size: -
J: TRBJ2-2
D: TRBD2
CDR3: CASSPPGGIDTGELFF
DNA: TGTGCCAGCAGCCCCCCGGGAGGGATTGACACCGGGGAGCTGTTTTTT

V: TRBV9
size: -
J: TRBJ2-1
D: -
CDR3: CASSAHGTNSYNEQFF
DNA: TGTGCCAGCAGCGCCCACGGGACAAATTCTTACAATGAGCAGTTCTTC

V: TRBV5-1
size: -
J: TRBJ1-2
D: -
CDR3: CASSPLQAGYGYTF
DNA: TGCGCCAGCAGTCCCCTCCAGGCGGGCTATGGCTACACCTTC

V: TRBV3-1/TRBV3-2
size: -
J: TRBJ1-6
D: TRBD1
CDR3: CASSQGLAGGYSPLHF
DNA: TGTGCCAGCAGCCAAGGTCTGGCAGGGGGTTACTCACCCCTCCACTTT

V: TRBV2
size: -
J: TRBJ2-5
D: -
CDR3: CASSTGFGETQYF
DNA: TGTGCCAGCAGTACAGGTTTCGGGGAGACCCAGTACTTC

V: TRBV5-1
size: -
J: TRBJ2-3
D: -
CDR3: CASSSHSGSSTDTQYF
DNA: TGCGCCAGCAGCTCCCATAGCGGTTCTAGCACAGATACGCAGTATTTT

V: TRBV6-5
size: -
J: TRBJ1-4
D: -
CDR3: CASSYAPGVGEKLFF
DNA: TGTGCCAGCAGTTACGCACCCGGGGTGGGGGAAAAACTGTTTTTT

V: TRBV5-1
size: -
J: TRBJ2-7
D: TRBD1
CDR3: CASSLVWDRYEQYF
DNA: TGCGCCAGCAGCTTGGTATGGGACAGGTACGAGCAGTACTTC

V: TRBV6-5
size: -
J: TRBJ2-5
D: -
CDR3: CASSYRGETQYF
DNA: TGTGCCAGCAGTTACCGGGGGGAGACCCAGTACTTC

V: TRBV27
size: -
J: TRBJ2-5
D: -
CDR3: CASRGSSGTQYF
DNA: TGTGCCAGCAGAGGGAGTTCCGGGACCCAGTACTTC